Only a few counts were recorded for the clone carrying this T cell receptor beta chain. Its target is not known. Unique molecular identifiers were incorporated during preparation of the TCRbeta library. TCRdb redid the calling of the PCR reads with MiXCR, one entry per CDR3 protein. The sample lists 500,000 to 650,000 distinct CDR3 sequences; 10% to 15% were seen once. This CDR3 comprises 13 residues. Trimming shortened V by 6 bases and J by 0 bases, and 6 bases separated the two germline ends. In germline, CDR1 is MNHNY, CDR2 SVGAGI (reference sequence). The data are from a study of T-cell reconstitution after alpha-beta-depleted transplantation in children. Study results and caveats: Newly produced T cells mostly provided counts and TCRbeta diversity after one year, as hyperexpanded clones declined. TCRbeta diversity was high at day 60 in some patients (a result of surviving recipient T cells and thymic progenitors).

The chain recombines TRBV6-6 with TRBJ1-3; no definite D call. Source: PBMCs, mostly from graft donor cells, taken 360 days after TCRalphabeta/CD19-depleted stem cell transplant. This sequence was found in a male patient between 5 and 17 years old who had a stem cell transplant for acute myeloid leukemia, so the T cells may come from the graft donor. The CDR3 reads CASSTSSGNTIYF. CDR3 in DNA: TGTGCCAGCAGCACCTCCTCTGGAAACACCATATATTTT.